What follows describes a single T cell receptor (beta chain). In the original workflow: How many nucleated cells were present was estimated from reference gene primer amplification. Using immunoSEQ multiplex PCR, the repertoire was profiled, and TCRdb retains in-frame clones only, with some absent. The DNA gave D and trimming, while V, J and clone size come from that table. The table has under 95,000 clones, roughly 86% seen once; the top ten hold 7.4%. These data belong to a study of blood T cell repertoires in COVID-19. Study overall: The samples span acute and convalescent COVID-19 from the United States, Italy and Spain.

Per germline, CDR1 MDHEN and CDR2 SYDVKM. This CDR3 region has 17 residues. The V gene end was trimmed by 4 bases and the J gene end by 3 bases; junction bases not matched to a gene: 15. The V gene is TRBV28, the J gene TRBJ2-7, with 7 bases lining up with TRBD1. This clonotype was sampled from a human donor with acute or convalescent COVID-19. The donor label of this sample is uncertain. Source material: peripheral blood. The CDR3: CASSSTRQGWVSYEQYF. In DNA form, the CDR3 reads TGTGCCAGCAGTTCCACCCGACAGGGATGGGTAAGCTACGAGCAGTACTTC.